This is a list of T cell receptor beta chains from one sample in a study of T cells in Graves' hyperthyroidism and ophthalmopathy. TCRdb re-called the multiplex PCR reads through MiXCR, storing one row per CDR3 protein. The data hold some 560,000 distinct CDR3 sequences, with around 15% observed a single time. Specimen: blood. These receptors all come from a woman between 40 and 55 years old with Graves' hyperthyroidism. CDR3s include the opening cysteine and the closing phenylalanine or tryptophan. D genes are given only for firm matches. The listing skips clone size in some rows; elsewhere it reads once, few, many or a size class.

V gene	clone size	J gene	D gene	CDR3 protein	CDR3 DNA
TRBV30	many	TRBJ1-1	-	CAWSVGYTEAFF	TGTGCCTGGAGCGTAGGTTACACTGAAGCTTTCTTT
TRBV5-6	-	TRBJ2-6	-	CASRRYSGANVLTF	TGTGCCAGCAGGAGGTACTCTGGGGCCAACGTCCTGACTTTC
TRBV12-3/TRBV12-4	many	TRBJ2-2	TRBD2	CASSFGPSGRNTGELFF	TGTGCCAGCAGTTTTGGGCCTAGCGGGCGGAACACCGGGGAGCTGTTTTTT
TRBV20-1	-	TRBJ2-3	-	CSAGGLVPRASTDTQYF	TGCAGTGCGGGTGGGCTAGTCCCCAGGGCCAGCACAGATACGCAGTATTTT
TRBV6-6	few	TRBJ1-2	-	CASSYSHGEGGYTF	TGTGCCAGCAGTTACTCACATGGGGAGGGAGGCTACACCTTC
TRBV15	-	TRBJ2-6	-	CATSRASGSSGANVLTF	TGTGCCACCAGCAGAGCATCGGGGAGCTCTGGGGCCAACGTCCTGACTTTC
TRBV6-1	-	TRBJ1-4	-	CASIPGLRPPTNEKLFF	TGTGCCAGCATCCCGGGACTGCGGCCCCCAACTAATGAAAAACTGTTTTTT
TRBV10-3	many	TRBJ2-2	TRBD2	CAISDAAGKIGELFF	TGTGCCATCAGTGATGCAGCGGGAAAGATCGGGGAGCTGTTTTTT
TRBV20-1	-	TRBJ2-3	-	CSARETTYSTDTQYF	TGCAGTGCTAGGGAAACAACCTATAGCACAGATACGCAGTATTTT
TRBV24-1	-	TRBJ2-1	TRBD1	CATSFRGTGGNEQFF	TGTGCCACCAGTTTTCGAGGGACAGGGGGCAATGAGCAGTTCTTC
TRBV2	many	TRBJ1-4	TRBD1	CASGQEGEKLFF	TGTGCCAGCGGACAGGAGGGGGAAAAACTGTTTTTT
TRBV30	many	TRBJ2-7	TRBD1	CAWRQDREAYEQYF	TGTGCCTGGAGACAGGACAGGGAGGCCTACGAGCAGTACTTC
TRBV18	many	TRBJ2-7	TRBD1	CASSSQGAFTYEQYF	TGTGCCAGCTCGTCACAGGGGGCGTTTACCTACGAGCAGTACTTC
TRBV6-1	few	TRBJ1-6	TRBD1	CASRRTGGNNSPLHF	TGTGCCAGCAGGAGGACAGGGGGTAATAATTCACCCCTCCACTTT
TRBV11-3	-	TRBJ2-2	-	CASALLAEPGELFF	TGTGCCAGCGCCCTTCTTGCAGAACCCGGGGAGCTGTTTTTT
TRBV24-1	-	TRBJ2-3	-	CATSDPASGDTQYF	TGTGCCACCAGTGATCCCGCTTCGGGGGATACGCAGTATTTT
TRBV28	many	TRBJ2-1	-	CASSPGSTYNEQFF	TGTGCCAGCAGCCCCGGAAGCACCTACAATGAGCAGTTCTTC
TRBV27	many	TRBJ1-4	-	CASSLLLQDPTTNEKLFF	TGTGCCAGCAGTTTATTATTACAGGACCCTACAACTAATGAAAAACTGTTTTTT
TRBV5-1	many	TRBJ2-7	-	CASSPSRLTYEQYF	TGCGCCAGCAGCCCGTCCAGGCTGACCTACGAGCAGTACTTC
TRBV2	many	TRBJ2-3	TRBD1	CASSETGSTDTQYF	TGCGCCAGCAGCGAGACAGGGAGCACAGATACGCAGTATTTT
TRBV28	many	TRBJ1-5	-	CASSPYPGRGNQPQHF	TGTGCCAGCAGTCCCTACCCCGGCAGGGGCAATCAGCCCCAGCATTTT
TRBV5-1	few	TRBJ1-1	-	CASSGGGEGGVNTEAFF	TGCGCCAGCAGCGGGGGCGGGGAAGGCGGGGTGAACACTGAAGCTTTCTTT
TRBV5-1	-	TRBJ2-7	-	CASSSGLIFYEQYF	TGCGCCAGCAGCTCGGGACTCATTTTTTACGAGCAGTACTTC
TRBV20-1	many	TRBJ2-7	TRBD2	CSARAASGYSYEQYF	TGCAGTGCTAGAGCGGCTAGCGGGTACTCCTACGAGCAGTACTTC
TRBV3-1	many	TRBJ1-1	-	CASSGGGVEAFF	TGTGCCAGCAGCGGGGGGGGGGTTGAAGCTTTCTTT
TRBV28	many	TRBJ2-7	TRBD1	CASRSGTGGYEQYF	TGTGCCAGCAGGTCAGGGACAGGGGGCTACGAGCAGTACTTC
TRBV6-5	many	TRBJ2-7	TRBD1	CASSARTGTYEQYF	TGTGCCAGCAGTGCCCGGACAGGCACCTACGAGCAGTACTTC
TRBV6-1	-	TRBJ1-4	-	CASRPTGATNEKLFF	TGTGCCAGCAGGCCAACAGGTGCAACTAATGAAAAACTGTTTTTT
TRBV27	-	TRBJ2-2	-	CASSGTYNTGELFF	TGTGCCAGCAGCGGGACTTACAACACCGGGGAGCTGTTTTTT
TRBV30	many	TRBJ2-5	-	CAWRRGQQQETQYF	TGTGCCTGGAGGCGAGGACAGCAACAAGAGACCCAGTACTTC
TRBV27	many	TRBJ2-5	TRBD1	CASSLQGAETQYF	TGTGCCAGCAGTTTGCAGGGGGCCGAGACCCAGTACTTC
TRBV4-2	few	TRBJ1-6	TRBD1	CASSPTGGGNSPLHF	TGTGCCAGCAGCCCTACAGGGGGCGGAAATTCACCCCTCCACTTT
TRBV6-2/TRBV6-3	-	TRBJ2-7	TRBD2	CATSLARYEQYF	TGTGCCACTTCACTAGCGCGCTACGAGCAGTACTTC
TRBV7-9	few	TRBJ1-6	-	CASSLAPGAGSPLHF	TGTGCCAGCAGCTTAGCCCCAGGGGCGGGTTCACCCCTCCACTTT
TRBV5-1	many	TRBJ1-2	-	CASSLGTEYGYTF	TGCGCCAGCAGCTTGGGGACGGAGTATGGCTACACCTTC
TRBV14	-	TRBJ1-1	TRBD1	CASSQYRGRSAEAFF	TGTGCCAGCAGCCAGTACAGGGGACGAAGCGCTGAAGCTTTCTTT
TRBV5-1	many	TRBJ1-2	-	CASSLGLGDSDGYTF	TGCGCCAGCAGCTTGGGCTTGGGGGATTCGGATGGCTACACCTTC
TRBV29-1	many	TRBJ1-1	TRBD1	CSVGTGGTEAFF	TGCAGCGTTGGGACAGGGGGGACTGAAGCTTTCTTT
TRBV9	-	TRBJ2-3	-	CASSEGFGDTQYF	TGTGCCAGCAGCGAAGGGTTCGGAGATACGCAGTATTTT
TRBV6-1	many	TRBJ1-5	-	CASRPGTGNQPQHF	TGTGCCAGCAGGCCAGGGACTGGCAATCAGCCCCAGCATTTT
TRBV5-1	few	TRBJ2-1	-	CASRPQSSYNEQFF	TGCGCCAGCAGACCTCAATCATCCTACAATGAGCAGTTCTTC
TRBV4-1	-	TRBJ1-5	-	CASSQPPLGSQPQHF	TGCGCCAGCAGCCAACCCCCGTTAGGGTCCCAGCCCCAGCATTTT
TRBV29-1	few	TRBJ2-6	-	CSVMRGLGGANVLTF	TGCAGCGTAATGAGGGGTTTAGGTGGGGCCAACGTCCTGACTTTC
TRBV30	many	TRBJ1-6	-	CAWNLNLAYNSPLHF	TGTGCCTGGAACCTCAATCTAGCCTATAATTCACCCCTCCACTTT